This TCR beta chain was sequenced in a study of T cell responses to AZD1222 COVID-19 vaccine. General study points: Close to half of spike-specific TCRs reportedly recognize unmutated variant regions.

The CDR3 extends over 15 amino acids. CDR1 SGHAT and CDR2 FQNNGV come from the germline V gene. The germline V and J ends were trimmed by 5 bases and 0 bases, with 11 bases remaining between them. About this clone: Its antigen remains unknown.

Repertoires were generated with immunoSEQ multiplex PCR, while TCRdb's copy carries only in-frame clones and drops some. The table lists roughly 180,000 clones, 90% to 95% of them singletons. Sequenced material: peripheral blood, taken on day 0 of AZD1222 vaccination. The V and J genes are TRBV11-2 and TRBJ1-5; tentative D call: TRBD1 (6 bases). This sequence was found in an adult in good health. The CDR3 loop reads CASSGGGSSNQPQHF. Written as DNA, the CDR3 is TGTGCCAGCAGCGGAGGGGGGTCTAGCAATCAGCCCCAGCATTTT.